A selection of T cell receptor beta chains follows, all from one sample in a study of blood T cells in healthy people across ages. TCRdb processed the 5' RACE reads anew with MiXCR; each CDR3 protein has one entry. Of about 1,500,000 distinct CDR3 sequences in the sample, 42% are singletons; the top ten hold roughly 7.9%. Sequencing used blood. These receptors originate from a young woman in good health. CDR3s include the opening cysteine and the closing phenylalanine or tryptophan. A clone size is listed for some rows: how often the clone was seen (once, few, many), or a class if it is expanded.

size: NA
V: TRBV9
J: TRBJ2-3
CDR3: CASSVQVQDTQYF

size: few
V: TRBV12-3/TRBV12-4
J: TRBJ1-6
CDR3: CASSPTGVPLHF

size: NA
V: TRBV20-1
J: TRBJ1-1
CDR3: CSAREGMTSEAFF

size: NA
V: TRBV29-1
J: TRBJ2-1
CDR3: CSVLVVFQAPRQFF

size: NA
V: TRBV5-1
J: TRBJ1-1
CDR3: CASSVGNLNTEAFF

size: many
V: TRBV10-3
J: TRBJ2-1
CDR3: CAISETSGGSYNEQFF

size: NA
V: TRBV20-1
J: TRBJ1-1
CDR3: CSARLGAGNTEAFF

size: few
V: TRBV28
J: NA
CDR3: CASSQSGQDYEQYF

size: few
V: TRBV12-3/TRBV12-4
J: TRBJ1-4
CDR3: CASSFQEKLFF

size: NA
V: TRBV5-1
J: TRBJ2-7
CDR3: CASTQTGGSYNEQYF

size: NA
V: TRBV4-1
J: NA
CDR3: CASSQETSPSTRIYNEQYF

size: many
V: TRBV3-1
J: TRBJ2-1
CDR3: CASRRHTSGNGEQFF

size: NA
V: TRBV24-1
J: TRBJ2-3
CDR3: CATSDLQAGADTQYF

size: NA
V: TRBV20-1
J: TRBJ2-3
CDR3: CSARTETGSDTQYF

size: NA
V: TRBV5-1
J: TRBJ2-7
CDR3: CASSLLYPTYEQYF

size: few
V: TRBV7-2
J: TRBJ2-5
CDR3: CASSPSAGGHETQYF

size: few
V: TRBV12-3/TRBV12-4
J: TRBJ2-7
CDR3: CASSFTISSVYEQYF

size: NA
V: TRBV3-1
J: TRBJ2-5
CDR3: CASSQPALAGDQETQYF